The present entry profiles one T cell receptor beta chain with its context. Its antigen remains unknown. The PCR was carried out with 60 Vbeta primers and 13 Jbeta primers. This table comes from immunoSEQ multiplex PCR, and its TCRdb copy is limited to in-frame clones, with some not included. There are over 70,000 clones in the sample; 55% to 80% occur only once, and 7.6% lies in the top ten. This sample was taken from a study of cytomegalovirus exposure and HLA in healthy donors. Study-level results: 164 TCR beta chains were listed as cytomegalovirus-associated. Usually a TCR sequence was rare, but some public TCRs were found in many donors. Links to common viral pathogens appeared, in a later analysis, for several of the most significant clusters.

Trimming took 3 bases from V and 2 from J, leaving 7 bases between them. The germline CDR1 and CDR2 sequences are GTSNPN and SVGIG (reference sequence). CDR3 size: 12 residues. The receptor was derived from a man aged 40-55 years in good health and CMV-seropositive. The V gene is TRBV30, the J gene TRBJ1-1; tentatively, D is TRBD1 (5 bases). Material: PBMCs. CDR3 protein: CAWRTANTEAFF. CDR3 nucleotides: TGTGCCTGGAGGACAGCAAACACTGAAGCTTTCTTT.